This T cell receptor beta chain was recovered during a study of OX40 agonist ivuxolimab in advanced cancers. Study-wide points: The study observed clonal expansion of CD4+ and CD8+ blood T cells by week 6 at 0.1 to 3.0 mg/kg.

With respect to this clone: Its antigen is not identified.

Data came from immunoSEQ multiplex PCR; TCRdb stores just in-frame clones and leaves some out. Among 65,000 to 85,000 clones, 75% to 90% were seen once, and the ten largest hold about 3.9%. Sequencing was performed on CD4+ or CD8+ T cells sorted from blood, taken in a trial of the OX40 agonist ivuxolimab. The receptor was isolated from an adult with an advanced solid tumor such as melanoma, head and neck, liver or kidney cancer.

Here the CDR3 reads CASSKSRGDQPQHF. CDR3 nucleotides: TGTGCCAGCAGCAAAAGTCGAGGGGATCAGCCCCAGCATTTT. J is TRBJ1-5 and V is TRBV7-2; D may be TRBD1 (5 bases). The V gene lost 5 bases and the J gene lost 5 bases, with 13 bases spanning the gap. The CDR3 contains 14 residues. Germline V CDR1 and CDR2: SGHTA, FQGNSA. Complete variable domain (other parts from reference TRBV7-2 and TRBJ1-5): GAGVSQSPSNKVTEKGKDVELRCDPISGHTALYWYRQSLGQGLEFLIYFQGNSAPDKSGLPSDRFSAERTGGSVSTLTIQRTQQEDSAVYLCASSKSRGDQPQHFGDGTRLSIL.